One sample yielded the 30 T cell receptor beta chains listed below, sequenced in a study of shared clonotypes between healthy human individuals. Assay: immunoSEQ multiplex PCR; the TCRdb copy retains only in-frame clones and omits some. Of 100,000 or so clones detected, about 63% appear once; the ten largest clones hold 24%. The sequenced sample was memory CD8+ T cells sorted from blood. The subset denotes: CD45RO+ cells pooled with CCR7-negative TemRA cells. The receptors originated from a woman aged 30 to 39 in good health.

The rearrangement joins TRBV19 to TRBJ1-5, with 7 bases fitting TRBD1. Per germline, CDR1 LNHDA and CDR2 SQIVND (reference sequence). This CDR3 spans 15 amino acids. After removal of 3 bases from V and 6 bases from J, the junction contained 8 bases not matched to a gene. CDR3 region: CASSIRGGGGQPQHF. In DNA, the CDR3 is TGTGCCAGTAGTATCAGAGGGGGCGGCGGTCAGCCCCAGCATTTT. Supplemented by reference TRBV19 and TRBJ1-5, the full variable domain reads DGGITQSPKYLFRKEGQNVTLSCEQNLNHDAMYWYRQDPGQGLRLIYYSQIVNDFQKGDIAEGYSVSREKKESFPLTVTSAQKNPTAFYLCASSIRGGGGQPQHFGDGTRLSIL.

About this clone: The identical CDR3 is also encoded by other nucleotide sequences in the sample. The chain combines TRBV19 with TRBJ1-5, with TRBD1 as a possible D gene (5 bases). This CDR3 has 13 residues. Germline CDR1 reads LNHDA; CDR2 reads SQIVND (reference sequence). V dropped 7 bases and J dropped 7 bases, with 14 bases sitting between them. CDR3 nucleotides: TGTGCCAGTACTACAGGTGCTGGACAGCCCCAGCATTTT. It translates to CASTTGAGQPQHF.

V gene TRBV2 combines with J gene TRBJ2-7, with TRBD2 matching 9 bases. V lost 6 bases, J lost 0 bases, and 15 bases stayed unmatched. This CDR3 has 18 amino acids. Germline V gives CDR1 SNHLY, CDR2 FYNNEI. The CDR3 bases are TGTGCCAGCAGCGGGAAGAAGCATTTAGCGGGGGCCTCCTACGAGCAGTACTTC. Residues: CASSGKKHLAGASYEQYF.

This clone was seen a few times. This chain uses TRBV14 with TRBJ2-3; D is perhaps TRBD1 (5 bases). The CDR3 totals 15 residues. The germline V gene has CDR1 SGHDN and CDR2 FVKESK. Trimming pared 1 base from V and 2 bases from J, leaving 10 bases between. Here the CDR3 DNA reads TGTGCCAGCAGCCAAGGGGGCAGTTTCACAGATACGCAGTATTTT. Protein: CASSQGGSFTDTQYF.

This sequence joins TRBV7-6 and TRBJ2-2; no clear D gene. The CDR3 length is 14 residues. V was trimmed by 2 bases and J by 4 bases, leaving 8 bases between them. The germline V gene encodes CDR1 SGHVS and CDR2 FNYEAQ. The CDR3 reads CASSLLIGTGELFF. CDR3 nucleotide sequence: TGTGCCAGCAGCTTACTCATCGGCACCGGGGAGCTGTTTTTT.

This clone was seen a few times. The CDR3 coding sequence is TGTGCCAGCAGCTCCAAGGGTCCCTACGAGCAGTACTTC. Its protein product is CASSSKGPYEQYF. The chain has TRBV7-9 and TRBJ2-7; D uncertain. The CDR3 contains 13 residues. The V end was cut by 4 bases, the J end by 2 bases, with 9 bases between. CDR1 and CDR2 from the germline V gene are SEHNR and FQNEAQ (reference sequence).

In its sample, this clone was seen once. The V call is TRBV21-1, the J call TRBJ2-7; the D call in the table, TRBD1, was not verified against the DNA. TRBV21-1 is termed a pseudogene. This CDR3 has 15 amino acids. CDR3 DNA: TGTGCCAGCAGCAAAGGGGGCAGGGCGGACTACGAGCAGTACTTC. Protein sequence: CASSKGGRADYEQYF.

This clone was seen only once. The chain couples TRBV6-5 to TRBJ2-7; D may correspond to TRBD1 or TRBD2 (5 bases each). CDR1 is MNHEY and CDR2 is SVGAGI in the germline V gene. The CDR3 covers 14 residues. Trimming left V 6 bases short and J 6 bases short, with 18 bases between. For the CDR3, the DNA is TGTGCCAGCAGCGATACGGGACCTAGGGGCGAGCAGTACTTC. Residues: CASSDTGPRGEQYF.

The CDR3 DNA reads as TGTGCCAGCAGTTTCTCTCCTAGCGGGATTTACGAGCAGTACTTC. Translation: CASSFSPSGIYEQYF. The chain has TRBV27 and TRBJ2-7, with TRBD2 identical over 9 bases. The CDR3 contains 15 residues. Looked up from germline, CDR1 is MNHEY and CDR2 is SMNVEV (reference sequence). The V segment lost 3 bases and the J segment 4 bases; nucleotides outside the gene matches: 7.

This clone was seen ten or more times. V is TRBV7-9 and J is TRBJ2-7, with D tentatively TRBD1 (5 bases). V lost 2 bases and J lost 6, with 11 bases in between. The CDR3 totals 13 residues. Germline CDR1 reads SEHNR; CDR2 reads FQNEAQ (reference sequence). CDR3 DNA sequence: TGTGCCAGCAGCTTAACCCCAGGGCCCGAGCAGTACTTC. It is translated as CASSLTPGPEQYF.

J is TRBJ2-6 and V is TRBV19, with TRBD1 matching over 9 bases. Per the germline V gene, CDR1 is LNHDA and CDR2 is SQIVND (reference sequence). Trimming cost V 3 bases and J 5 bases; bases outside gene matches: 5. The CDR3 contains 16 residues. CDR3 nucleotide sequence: TGTGCCAGTAGTATCGGGGGACAGGGCTGGGCCAACGTCCTGACTTTC. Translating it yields CASSIGGQGWANVLTF.

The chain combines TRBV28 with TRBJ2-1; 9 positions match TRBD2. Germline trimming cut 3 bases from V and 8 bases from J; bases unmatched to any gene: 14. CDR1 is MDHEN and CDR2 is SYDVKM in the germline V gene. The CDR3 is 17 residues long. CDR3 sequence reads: CASSFPRGRREGDEQFF. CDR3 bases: TGTGCCAGCAGTTTCCCCCGCGGGAGGCGGGAGGGGGATGAGCAGTTCTTC.

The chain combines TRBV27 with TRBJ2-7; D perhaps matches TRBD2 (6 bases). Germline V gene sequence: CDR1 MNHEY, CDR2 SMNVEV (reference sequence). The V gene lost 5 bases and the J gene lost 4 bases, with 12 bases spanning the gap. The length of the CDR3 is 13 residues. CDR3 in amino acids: CASSLGTGYEQYF. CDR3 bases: TGTGCCAGCAGTCTAGGGACTGGGTACGAGCAGTACTTC.

The CDR3 is CASSESRTELFF. DNA for the CDR3: TGTGCCAGCAGTGAATCAAGGACAGAACTGTTTTTT. J is TRBJ1-4 and V is TRBV6-1; D is perhaps TRBD1 (6 bases). In germline, CDR1 is MNHNS, CDR2 SASEGT. V lost 2 bases and J 12 bases, leaving 10 bases between the germline ends. The CDR3 runs to 12 residues.

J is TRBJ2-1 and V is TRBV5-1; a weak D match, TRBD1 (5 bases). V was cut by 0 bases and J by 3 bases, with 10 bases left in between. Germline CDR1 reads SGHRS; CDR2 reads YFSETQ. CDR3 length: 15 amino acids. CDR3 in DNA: TGCGCCAGCAGCTTGGTACAGGATGGCTACAATGAGCAGTTCTTC. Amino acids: CASSLVQDGYNEQFF.

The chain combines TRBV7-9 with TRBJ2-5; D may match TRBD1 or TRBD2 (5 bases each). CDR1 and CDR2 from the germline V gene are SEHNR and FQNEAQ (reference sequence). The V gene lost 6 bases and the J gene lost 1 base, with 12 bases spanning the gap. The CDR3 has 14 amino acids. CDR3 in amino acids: CASRLRDGQETQYF. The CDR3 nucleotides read TGTGCCAGCAGACTCCGGGACGGCCAAGAGACCCAGTACTTC.

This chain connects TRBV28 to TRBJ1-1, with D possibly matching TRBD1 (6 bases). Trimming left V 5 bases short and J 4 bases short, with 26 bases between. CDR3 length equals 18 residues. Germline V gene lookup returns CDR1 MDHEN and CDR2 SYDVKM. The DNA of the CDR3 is TGTGCCAGCAGTGCCTGGCAGGACAGCAATAGGGGGTCCACTGAAGCTTTCTTT. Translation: CASSAWQDSNRGSTEAFF.

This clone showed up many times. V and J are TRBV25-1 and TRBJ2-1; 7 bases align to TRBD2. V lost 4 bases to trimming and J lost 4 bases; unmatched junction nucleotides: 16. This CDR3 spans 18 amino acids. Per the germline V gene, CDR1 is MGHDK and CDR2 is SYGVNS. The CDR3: CASSGTPFSSGDYNEQFF. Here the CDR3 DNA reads TGTGCCAGCAGTGGAACCCCCTTTTCTAGCGGAGATTACAATGAGCAGTTCTTC.

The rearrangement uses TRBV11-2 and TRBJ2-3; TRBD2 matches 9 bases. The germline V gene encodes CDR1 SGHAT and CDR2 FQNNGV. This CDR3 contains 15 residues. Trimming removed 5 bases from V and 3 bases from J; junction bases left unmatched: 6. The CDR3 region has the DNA TGTGCCAGCAGCGGTAGCGGGAGCCGGACAGATACGCAGTATTTT. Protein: CASSGSGSRTDTQYF.

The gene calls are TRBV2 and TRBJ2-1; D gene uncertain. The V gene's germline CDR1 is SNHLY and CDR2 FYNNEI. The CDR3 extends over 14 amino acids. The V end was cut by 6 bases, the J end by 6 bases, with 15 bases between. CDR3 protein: CASRFPLDPNEQFF. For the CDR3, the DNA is TGTGCCAGCAGGTTTCCCTTAGATCCCAATGAGCAGTTCTTC.

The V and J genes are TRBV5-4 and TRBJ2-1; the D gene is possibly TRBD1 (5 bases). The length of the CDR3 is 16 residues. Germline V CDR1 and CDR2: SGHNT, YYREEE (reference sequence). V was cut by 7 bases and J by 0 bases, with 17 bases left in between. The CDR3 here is CASCPARQHSYNEQFF. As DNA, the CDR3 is TGTGCCAGCTGCCCAGCCCGACAGCACTCCTACAATGAGCAGTTCTTC.

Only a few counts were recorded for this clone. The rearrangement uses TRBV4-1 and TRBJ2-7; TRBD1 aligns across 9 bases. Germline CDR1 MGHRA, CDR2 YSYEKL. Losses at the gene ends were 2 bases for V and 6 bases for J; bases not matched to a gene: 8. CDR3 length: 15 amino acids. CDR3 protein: CASSQRTGAVSEQYF. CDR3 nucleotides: TGCGCCAGCAGCCAAAGGACAGGGGCGGTGAGCGAGCAGTACTTC.

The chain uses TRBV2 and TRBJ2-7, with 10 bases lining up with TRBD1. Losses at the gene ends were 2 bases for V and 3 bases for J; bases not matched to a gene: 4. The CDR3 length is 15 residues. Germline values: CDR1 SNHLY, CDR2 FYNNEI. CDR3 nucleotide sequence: TGTGCCAGCAGTGAAAACTGGACAGGGGGCTACGAGCAGTACTTC. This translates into CASSENWTGGYEQYF. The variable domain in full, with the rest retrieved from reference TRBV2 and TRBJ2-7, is EPEVTQTPSHQVTQMGQEVILRCVPISNHLYFYWYRQILGQKVEFLVSFYNNEISEKSEIFDDQFSVERPDGSNFTLKIRSTKLEDSAMYFCASSENWTGGYEQYFGPGTRLTVT.

CDR3 in amino acids: CASSLGSSGTGIQYF. CDR3 nucleotide sequence: TGTGCCAGCAGTTTAGGGTCTAGCGGGACGGGCATTCAGTACTTC. The rearrangement joins TRBV27 to TRBJ2-4, with 9 bases lining up with TRBD2. V was clipped by 2 bases and J by 9 bases; unmatched bases: 8. Germline V gene sequence: CDR1 MNHEY, CDR2 SMNVEV (reference sequence). This CDR3 spans 15 amino acids.

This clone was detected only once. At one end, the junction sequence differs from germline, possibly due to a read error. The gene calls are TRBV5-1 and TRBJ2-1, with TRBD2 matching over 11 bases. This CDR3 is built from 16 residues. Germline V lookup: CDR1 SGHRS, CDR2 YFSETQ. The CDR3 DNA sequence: TGCGCCAGCAGTTTGGCGGGACTAGCGGTAAGCAATGAGCAGTTCTTC. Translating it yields CASSLAGLAVSNEQFF. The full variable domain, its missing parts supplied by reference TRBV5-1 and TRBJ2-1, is KAGVTQTPRYLIKTRGQQVTLSCSPISGHRSVSWYQQTPGQGLQFLFEYFSETQRNKGNFPGRFSGRQFSNSRSEMNVSTLELGDSALYLCASSLAGLAVSNEQFFGPGTRLTVL.

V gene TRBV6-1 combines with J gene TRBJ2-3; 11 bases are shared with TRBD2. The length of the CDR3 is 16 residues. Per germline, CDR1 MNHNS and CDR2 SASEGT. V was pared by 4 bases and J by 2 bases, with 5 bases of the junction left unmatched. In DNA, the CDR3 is TGTGCCAGCAGTGGCAGACTAGCGGGGAACACAGATACGCAGTATTTT. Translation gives CASSGRLAGNTDTQYF.

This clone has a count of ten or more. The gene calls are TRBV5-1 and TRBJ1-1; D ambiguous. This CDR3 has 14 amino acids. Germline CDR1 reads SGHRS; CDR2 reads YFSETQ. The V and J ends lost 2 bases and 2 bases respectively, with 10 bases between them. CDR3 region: CASSFYGHNTEAFF. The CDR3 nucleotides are TGCGCCAGCAGCTTCTACGGGCACAACACTGAAGCTTTCTTT.

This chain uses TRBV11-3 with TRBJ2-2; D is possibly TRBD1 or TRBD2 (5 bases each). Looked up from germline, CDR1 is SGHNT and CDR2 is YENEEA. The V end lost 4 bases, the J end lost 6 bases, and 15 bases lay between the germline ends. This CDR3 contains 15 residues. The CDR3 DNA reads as TGTGCCAGCAGCTCCGGGACCCATGGCGCCGGGGAGCTGTTTTTT. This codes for CASSSGTHGAGELFF.

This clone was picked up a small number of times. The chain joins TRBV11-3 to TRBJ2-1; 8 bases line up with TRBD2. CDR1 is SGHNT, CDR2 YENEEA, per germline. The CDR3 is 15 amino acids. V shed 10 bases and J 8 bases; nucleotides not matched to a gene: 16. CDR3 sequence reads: CATPSSGLVFHEQFF. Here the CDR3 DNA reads TGTGCCACCCCCTCGTCGGGACTAGTTTTCCATGAGCAGTTCTTC.

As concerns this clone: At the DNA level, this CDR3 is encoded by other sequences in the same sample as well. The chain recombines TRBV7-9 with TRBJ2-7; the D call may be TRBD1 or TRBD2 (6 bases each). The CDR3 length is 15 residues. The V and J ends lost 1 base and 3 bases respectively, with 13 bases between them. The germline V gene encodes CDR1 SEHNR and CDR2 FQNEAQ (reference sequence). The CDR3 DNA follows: TGTGCCAGCAGCTTAGGGAGGGGGACTGACTACGAGCAGTACTTC. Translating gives CASSLGRGTDYEQYF.